This T cell receptor beta chain was recovered during a study of blood T cell repertoires in COVID-19. About the research overall: Sources were T cells, B-cell-depleted T cells, or PBMCs; the material itself was cDNA or gDNA.

V gave up 7 bases and J gave up 2 bases, with 11 bases separating them. The length of the CDR3 is 14 residues. CDR1 and CDR2 (germline): LNHDA, SQIVND (reference sequence). Assay: immunoSEQ multiplex PCR; the TCRdb copy retains only in-frame clones and omits some. The sample consists of around 200,000 clones, approximately 90% of them appearing once. This receptor was taken from an elderly woman in a cohort sampled during active or convalescent COVID-19. The sample consisted of peripheral blood. This chain connects TRBV19 to TRBJ2-2, with a weak D call TRBD1 (5 bases). The CDR3 sequence is CASTRQTNTGELFF. The CDR3 DNA is TGTGCCAGTACAAGACAGACAAACACCGGGGAGCTGTTTTTT. Variable domain in full (rest from reference TRBV19 and TRBJ2-2): DGGITQSPKYLFRKEGQNVTLSCEQNLNHDAMYWYRQDPGQGLRLIYYSQIVNDFQKGDIAEGYSVSREKKESFPLTVTSAQKNPTAFYLCASTRQTNTGELFFGEGSRLTVL.